The present entry profiles one TCR beta chain with its context. Per-base qualities were not stored, and no clone one base away is much larger. Library prep was done by the immunoSEQ multiplex PCR assay. In most patients, genomic DNA was isolated using the Qiagen DNeasy Blood and Tissue Kit and sent frozen to Adaptive Biotechnologies for TCR sequencing. For most patients, genomic DNA was subjected to high-throughput TCR-beta CDR3 sequencing by Adaptive Biotechnologies. As for the original processing: Adaptive's ImmunoSEQ software was the source of the TCR sequencing data for 15 to 20 patients, while a few other patients were processed with MiXCR and VDJtools. To correct CD4 versus CD8 sorting errors, sequences present in both subsets at a frequency ratio below 5:1 were removed. CDR3 nucleotide sequences shared between donor and recipient were removed because the origin of such sequences could not be assigned. To count as alloreactive, a clone needed at least 2-fold expansion over unstimulated cells and a minimum CFSE-low frequency of 0.002% (template counts) or 0.001% (read counts). Mappable clones were those detected in sequenced pre-transplant spleen, lymph node, or MLR CFSE-low populations of the donor or recipient. The cumulative frequency of alloreactive clones was calculated as a percentage of all sequences, weighted by copy number. Here the immuneACCESS table is served through TCRdb, limited to in-frame sequences with V and J called. Missing clones are a known gap in these copies; in checked studies unresolved V genes cover under half, and the rest lacks a known reason. V, J and clone size derive from that table, while D and trimming were established from the DNA sequence. The sample table holds 6,600 or so clones, of which roughly a quarter were seen once. The top ten clonotypes cover around 5.8% of the sample.

This entry comes from a study of graft-versus-host responses after intestinal transplantation (dated by TCRdb to about 2021). With respect to the entire study: Recipients received multivisceral, liver-intestinal, or isolated intestinal transplants. Anti-thymocyte globulin induction was given to all recipients, followed by maintenance tacrolimus and steroids for two to three years. Graft-versus-host and host-versus-graft alloreactive T cell clones were tracked in the graft, circulation and bone marrow after intestinal transplantation using bulk TCR-beta CDR3 sequencing. Alloreactive clones were identified by sequencing pre-transplant mixed lymphocyte reaction products and comparing these products with unstimulated pre-transplant donor and recipient T cells. A cohort of fewer than 25 intestinal transplant recipients, including one retransplant, was enrolled, and 3 patients lacking pretransplant specimens were excluded. A peak of at least 4% donor T cells among recipient peripheral blood mononuclear cells was the definition used for donor T cell macrochimerism. Samples from three later patients were sequenced in-house on an Illumina MiSeq with MiXCR processing rather than by the commercial service. Results and caveats for the whole study, not just this receptor: Early after transplant, peak levels of circulating GvH clones were associated with declines in HvG clones. GvH clones were found in recipient bone marrow, and some of the GvH clones appeared earlier in ileal mucosa or blood, which is consistent with an intestinal mucosal origin. In patients with donor T cell macrochimerism, the allografts had high GvH to HvG T cell clonal ratios. The relatively low number and heterogeneity of intestinal transplant patients limited the conclusions.

The intended sense of this specimen's time point label: cells obtained before transplantation from donor or recipient. In the mixed lymphocyte reactions, some 200,000 CFSE-labeled pre-transplant responders were plated with some 200,000 irradiated violet-dye-labeled stimulators and cultured for 5 to 7 days. After the mixed lymphocyte reaction, proliferating CD3+CD4+CFSE-low and CD3+CD8+CFSE-low responder cells were FACS-sorted on a BD Influx sorter. Clipping removes 6 bases from V and 2 bases from J, with 8 as the unmatched junction base count. From its cysteine to its phenylalanine, the CDR3 spans 16 amino acids. This entry keeps only the CDR3 DNA: 48 bases, framed from base 1. CDR1 and CDR2 are read off the germline V gene as SGHTA and FQGTGA.

The rearranged chain carries TRBV7-3 and TRBJ2-1, with TRBD2 identical over 9 junction bases. The sample here was alloreactive CD8+ T cells from a mixed lymphocyte reaction culture, taken before transplantation. The sample's cell subset or site label, decoded: CFSE-low proliferating T cells sorted from approximately six-day pre-transplant mixed lymphocyte reaction (GvH or HvG direction). The TCR sequence derives from a human patient who was an organ donor for intestinal transplantation. CDR3 protein: CASSPTSGRTYNEQFF. The bases read TGTGCCAGCAGTCCAACTAGCGGGCGTACCTACAATGAGCAGTTCTTC.